This T cell receptor (beta chain) was retrieved from a study of T cells after yellow fever vaccination. TCRdb used MiXCR to reprocess the 5' RACE reads, holding one entry per CDR3 protein. The sample shows about 320,000 distinct CDR3 sequences, 3.5% to 4.5% of them seen only once. This clonotype was counted at least ten times. The CDR3 is 13 residues long. Germline V gene data show CDR1 as SGHTA and CDR2 as FQGNSA. The J segment lost 3 bases and the V segment lost 3 bases, leaving 2 bases of the junction unmatched. V is TRBV7-2 and J is TRBJ2-7, with 7 bases lining up with TRBD2. Material: PBMCs, obtained 15 days after the yellow fever booster vaccination. This TCR was recovered from a man in his late teens or twenties who received the YFV17D yellow fever vaccine. The CDR3 sequence: CASSFGGGYEQYF. CDR3 bases: TGTGCCAGCAGCTTTGGGGGGGGCTACGAGCAGTACTTC.